The rows below give T cell receptor beta chains drawn from one sample of a study of T cell changes during pregnancy in multiple sclerosis. Profiling relied on immunoSEQ multiplex PCR, and the TCRdb table lists in-frame clones only, not all of them. This table has 35,000 or so clones, around 91% appearing once. Sequencing was performed on CD8+ T cells from peripheral blood mononuclear cells, taken in the third trimester of pregnancy. These receptors originate from a female donor with multiple sclerosis, enrolled in a pregnancy study. Both conserved end residues are part of each CDR3. The D gene is left open where the match is weak. For some rows the clone size is stated as once, few or many, or as a class when expanded; others skip it.

NA | TRBD2 | TRBJ2-5 | TRBV7-9 | CASSLRLAGGWETQYF | TGTGCCAGCAGCTTACGACTAGCGGGGGGTTGGGAGACCCAGTACTTC
NA | NA | TRBJ1-2 | TRBV11-1 | CASSLVQGRGYTF | TGTGCCAGCAGCCTAGTCCAGGGTAGGGGCTACACCTTC
NA | TRBD1 | TRBJ2-1 | TRBV7-9 | CASSSPGQLGNEQFF | TGTGCCAGCAGTTCCCCGGGACAGTTAGGCAATGAGCAGTTCTTC
NA | NA | TRBJ2-1 | TRBV9 | CASSGSRNEQFF | TGTGCCAGCAGCGGCTCCCGGAATGAGCAGTTCTTC
NA | NA | TRBJ2-7 | TRBV6-1 | CASSEHGLAYEQYF | TGTGCCAGCAGTGAGCATGGGCTCGCCTACGAGCAGTACTTC
NA | TRBD2 | TRBJ2-1 | TRBV28 | CASLAGGPNEQFF | TGTGCCAGTTTAGCGGGAGGTCCAAATGAGCAGTTCTTC
NA | NA | TRBJ1-2 | TRBV5-6 | CASIQSYQANFNGYTF | TGTGCCAGCATCCAGTCCTACCAGGCGAACTTTAATGGCTACACCTTC
NA | TRBD2 | TRBJ2-3 | TRBV10-3 | CAISTSGGLTDTQYF | TGTGCCATCAGCACTAGCGGGGGGCTCACAGATACGCAGTATTTT
once | NA | TRBJ1-4 | TRBV29-1 | CSVGAGSTNEKLFF | TGCAGCGTAGGGGCAGGGTCAACTAATGAAAAACTGTTTTTT
NA | NA | TRBJ2-7 | TRBV6-1 | CASSVSLEAPGEQYF | TGTGCCAGCAGTGTTAGTTTAGAGGCACCCGGCGAGCAGTACTTC
once | TRBD1 | TRBJ2-1 | TRBV7-9 | CASSDTGEGWNEQFF | TGTGCCAGCAGCGACACAGGGGAAGGATGGAATGAGCAGTTCTTC
NA | NA | TRBJ1-4 | TRBV5-1 | CASSQPHSGTSNEKLFF | TGCGCCAGCAGCCAGCCGCACTCGGGAACGTCTAATGAAAAACTGTTTTTT
NA | NA | TRBJ2-1 | TRBV9 | CASSPRTAYNEQFF | TGTGCCAGCAGCCCCAGGACAGCCTACAATGAGCAGTTCTTC
NA | NA | TRBJ2-7 | TRBV6-5 | CASSYGTAAYEQYF | TGTGCCAGCAGTTACGGTACAGCGGCCTACGAGCAGTACTTC
NA | NA | TRBJ2-7 | TRBV12-5 | CASGLPTAGYEQYF | TGTGCTAGTGGTTTGCCAACGGCAGGGTACGAGCAGTACTTC
few | TRBD1 | TRBJ2-2 | TRBV6-4 | CASSKTGADTGELFF | TGTGCCAGCAGTAAGACAGGGGCGGACACCGGGGAGCTGTTTTTT
medium-sized | NA | TRBJ2-1 | TRBV27 | CASLLTPGVRDNEQFF | TGTGCCAGCTTACTTACGCCAGGGGTTCGGGACAATGAGCAGTTCTTC
NA | NA | TRBJ2-7 | TRBV11-2 | CASSLGLVPYEQYF | TGTGCCAGCAGCTTAGGACTAGTCCCCTACGAGCAGTACTTC
NA | TRBD2 | TRBJ2-7 | TRBV7-9 | CASSFTSGTVSYEQYF | TGTGCCAGCAGCTTCACTAGCGGGACGGTATCCTACGAGCAGTACTTC
NA | NA | TRBJ2-3 | TRBV9 | CASSTSSVDTQYF | TGTGCCAGCTCCACTAGCAGTGTTGACACGCAGTATTTT
NA | TRBD2 | TRBJ2-3 | TRBV27 | CASSPTSGRLIMGEDTQYF | TGTGCCAGCAGCCCAACTAGCGGGAGGCTCATTATGGGGGAAGACACGCAGTATTTT
NA | TRBD1 | TRBJ2-7 | TRBV6-4 | CASSPAAGTGPPYEQYF | TGTGCCAGCAGTCCAGCGGCCGGGACAGGGCCTCCCTACGAGCAGTACTTC
NA | NA | TRBJ2-6 | TRBV4-2 | CASSQVQVSGANVLTF | TGTGCCAGCAGCCAAGTACAGGTCTCTGGGGCCAACGTCCTGACTTTC
NA | NA | TRBJ1-4 | TRBV19 | CASTGKVWEKLFF | TGTGCCAGTACAGGGAAGGTCTGGGAAAAACTGTTTTTT
NA | NA | TRBJ1-1 | TRBV6-4 | CASSAGVNTEAFF | TGTGCCAGCAGTGCGGGGGTGAACACTGAAGCTTTCTTT
NA | NA | TRBJ1-1 | TRBV7-9 | CASSFPGRYTEAFF | TGTGCCAGCAGCTTCCCGGGTAGGTACACTGAAGCTTTCTTT
NA | NA | TRBJ2-3 | TRBV7-8 | CASSLAGTQYF | TGTGCCAGCAGTTTAGCCGGTACGCAGTATTTT
NA | NA | TRBJ2-7 | TRBV7-8 | CASSLGLQGNYEQYF | TGTGCCAGCAGCTTAGGTTTGCAGGGTAACTACGAGCAGTACTTC
NA | NA | TRBJ1-5 | TRBV19 | CASRRGLSNQPQHF | TGTGCCAGTAGAAGGGGTCTTAGCAATCAGCCCCAGCATTTT
NA | NA | TRBJ1-2 | TRBV5-1 | CASSLAGLLYGYTF | TGCGCCAGCAGCTTAGCAGGACTCCTCTATGGCTACACCTTC
NA | TRBD1 | TRBJ2-1 | TRBV27 | CASSPRDRAYNEQFF | TGTGCCAGCAGTCCCCGGGACAGGGCCTACAATGAGCAGTTCTTC
once | TRBD2 | TRBJ2-1 | TRBV10-2 | CASSDPRREDEQFF | TGCGCCAGCAGTGACCCCAGGCGGGAGGATGAGCAGTTCTTC
NA | NA | TRBJ2-1 | TRBV21-1 | CASKGRTYNEQFF | TGTGCCAGCAAAGGCAGGACCTACAATGAGCAGTTCTTC
NA | NA | TRBJ2-7 | TRBV7-7 | CASSLGPLGEQYF | TGTGCCAGCAGCTTGGGCCCCTTAGGCGAGCAGTACTTC
many | NA | TRBJ2-7 | TRBV14 | CASGETSYEQYF | TGTGCCAGCGGGGAGACTAGCTACGAGCAGTACTTC
once | NA | TRBJ2-3 | TRBV4-1 | CASSPGGDTQYF | TGCGCCAGCAGTCCCGGCGGGGATACGCAGTATTTT
NA | TRBD1 | TRBJ2-5 | TRBV5-6 | CASSSDQQGASKTQYF | TGTGCCAGCAGCTCAGATCAGCAGGGGGCATCGAAGACCCAGTACTTC
NA | NA | TRBJ1-2 | TRBV7-9 | CASSLSQDGYTF | TGTGCCAGCAGCTTAAGCCAGGATGGCTACACCTTC
NA | NA | TRBJ2-7 | TRBV13 | CASSLGQGTSYEQYF | TGTGCCAGCAGCTTAGGACAGGGAACTTCCTACGAGCAGTACTTC
NA | TRBD1 | TRBJ1-1 | TRBV6-4 | CASSESVGQGNTEAFF | TGTGCCAGCAGTGAGTCGGTGGGACAGGGTAACACTGAAGCTTTCTTT
NA | TRBD1 | TRBJ2-3 | TRBV27 | CASTDRVSTDTQYF | TGTGCCAGCACCGACAGGGTGAGCACAGATACGCAGTATTTT
NA | TRBD1 | TRBJ2-7 | TRBV6-6 | CASSYDGQGAYEQYF | TGTGCCAGCAGTTACGACGGACAGGGGGCCTACGAGCAGTACTTC
NA | NA | TRBJ1-2 | TRBV6-5 | CASSYSGGSGGYTF | TGTGCCAGCAGTTACTCCGGGGGATCAGGCGGCTACACCTTC
once | TRBD2 | TRBJ2-5 | TRBV5-1 | CASSLDGGAQETQYF | TGCGCCAGCAGCTTGGACGGGGGGGCCCAAGAGACCCAGTACTTC
NA | NA | TRBJ1-2 | TRBV7-9 | CASSFTALTNYGYTF | TGTGCCAGCAGCTTTACTGCCCTTACTAACTATGGCTACACCTTC